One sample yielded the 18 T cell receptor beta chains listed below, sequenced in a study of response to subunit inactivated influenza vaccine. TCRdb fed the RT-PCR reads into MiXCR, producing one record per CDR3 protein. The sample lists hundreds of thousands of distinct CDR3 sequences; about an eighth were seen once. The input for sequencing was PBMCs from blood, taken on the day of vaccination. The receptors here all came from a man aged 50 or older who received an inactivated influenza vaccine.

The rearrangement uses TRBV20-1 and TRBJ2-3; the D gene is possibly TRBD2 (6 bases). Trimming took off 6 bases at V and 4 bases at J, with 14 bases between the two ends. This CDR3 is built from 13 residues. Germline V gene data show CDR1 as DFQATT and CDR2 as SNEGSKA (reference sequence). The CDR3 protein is CSATLPGADTQYF. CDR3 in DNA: TGCAGTGCAACCCTGCCGGGAGCAGATACGCAGTATTTT.

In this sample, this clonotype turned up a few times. The CDR3 loop reads CAISGQGLGGANVLTF. CDR3 bases: TGTGCCATCAGCGGACAGGGGCTGGGGGGGGCCAACGTCCTGACTTTC. This sequence joins TRBV10-3 and TRBJ2-6; 9 bases match TRBD1. Germline V lookup: CDR1 ENHRY, CDR2 SYGVKD. This CDR3 contains 16 residues. V trimming: 6 bases; J trimming: 4 bases; junction bases outside the gene matches: 7.

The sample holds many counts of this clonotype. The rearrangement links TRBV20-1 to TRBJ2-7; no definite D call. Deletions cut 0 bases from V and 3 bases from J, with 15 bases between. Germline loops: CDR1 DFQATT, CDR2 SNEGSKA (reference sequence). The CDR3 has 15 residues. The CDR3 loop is CSARDISGPDYEQYF. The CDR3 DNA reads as TGCAGTGCTAGAGATATATCAGGACCCGACTACGAGCAGTACTTC.

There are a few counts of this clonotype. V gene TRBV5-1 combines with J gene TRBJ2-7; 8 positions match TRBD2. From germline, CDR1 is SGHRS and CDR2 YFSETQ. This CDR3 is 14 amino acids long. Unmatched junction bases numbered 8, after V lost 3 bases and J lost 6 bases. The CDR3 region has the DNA TGCGCCAGCAGCTCAGACGGGAGGGACTTCGAGCAGTACTTC. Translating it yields CASSSDGRDFEQYF. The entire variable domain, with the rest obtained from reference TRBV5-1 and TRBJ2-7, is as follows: KAGVTQTPRYLIKTRGQQVTLSCSPISGHRSVSWYQQTPGQGLQFLFEYFSETQRNKGNFPGRFSGRQFSNSRSEMNVSTLELGDSALYLCASSSDGRDFEQYFGPGTRLTVT.

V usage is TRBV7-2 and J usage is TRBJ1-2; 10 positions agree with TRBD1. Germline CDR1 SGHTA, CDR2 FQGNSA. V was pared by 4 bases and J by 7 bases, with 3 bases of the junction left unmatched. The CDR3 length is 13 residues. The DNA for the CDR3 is TGTGCCAGCAGCTCGGGACAGGGGACTGGCTACACCTTC. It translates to CASSSGQGTGYTF.

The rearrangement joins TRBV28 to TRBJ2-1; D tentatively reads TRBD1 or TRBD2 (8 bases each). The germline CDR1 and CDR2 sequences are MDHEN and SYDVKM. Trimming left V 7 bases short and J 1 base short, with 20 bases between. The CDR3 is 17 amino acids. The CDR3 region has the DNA TGTGCCAGCACCCCTCGGGAGGGGACAGGATCCTACAATGAGCAGTTCTTC. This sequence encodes CASTPREGTGSYNEQFF.

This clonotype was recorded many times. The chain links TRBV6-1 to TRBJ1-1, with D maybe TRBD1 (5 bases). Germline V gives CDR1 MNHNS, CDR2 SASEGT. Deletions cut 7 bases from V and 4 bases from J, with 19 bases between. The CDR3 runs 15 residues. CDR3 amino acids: CASKKTGTGVTEAFF. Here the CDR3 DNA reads TGTGCCAGCAAAAAAACCGGGACCGGGGTCACTGAAGCTTTCTTT.

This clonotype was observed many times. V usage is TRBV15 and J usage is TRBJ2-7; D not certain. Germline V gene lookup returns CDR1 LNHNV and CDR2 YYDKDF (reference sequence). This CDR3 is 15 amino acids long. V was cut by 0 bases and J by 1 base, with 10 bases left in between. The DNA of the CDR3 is TGTGCCACCAGCAGAGATCCTGGGCAGTCCTACGAGCAGTACTTC. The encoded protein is CATSRDPGQSYEQYF.

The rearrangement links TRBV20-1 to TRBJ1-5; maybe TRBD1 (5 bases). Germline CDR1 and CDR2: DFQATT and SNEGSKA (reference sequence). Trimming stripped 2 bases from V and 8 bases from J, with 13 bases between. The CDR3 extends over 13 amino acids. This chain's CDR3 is CSARSSSREPQHF. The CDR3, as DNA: TGCAGTGCTAGATCCAGTAGCAGGGAGCCCCAGCATTTT.

The chain's CDR3 is CAWSEGSGANVLTF. CDR3 coding DNA: TGTGCCTGGAGTGAGGGCTCTGGGGCCAACGTCCTGACTTTC. This rearrangement joins TRBV30 to TRBJ2-6; D gene ambiguous. Per germline, CDR1 GTSNPN and CDR2 SVGIG (reference sequence). V was pared by 1 base and J by 0 bases, with 4 bases between. The length of the CDR3 is 14 residues.

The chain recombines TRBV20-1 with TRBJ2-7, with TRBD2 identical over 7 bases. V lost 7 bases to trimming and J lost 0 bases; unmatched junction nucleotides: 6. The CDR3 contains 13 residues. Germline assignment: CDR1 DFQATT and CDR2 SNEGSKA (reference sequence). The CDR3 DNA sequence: TGCAGTGTGTATAGCGGGCTCTCCTACGAGCAGTACTTC. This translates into CSVYSGLSYEQYF.

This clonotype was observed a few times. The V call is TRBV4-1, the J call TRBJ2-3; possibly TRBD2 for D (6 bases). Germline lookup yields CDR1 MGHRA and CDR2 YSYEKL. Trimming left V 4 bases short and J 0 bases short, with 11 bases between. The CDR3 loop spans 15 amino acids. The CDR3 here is CASSRSSVSTDTQYF. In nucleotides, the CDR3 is TGCGCCAGCAGCCGCTCTAGCGTTAGCACAGATACGCAGTATTTT.

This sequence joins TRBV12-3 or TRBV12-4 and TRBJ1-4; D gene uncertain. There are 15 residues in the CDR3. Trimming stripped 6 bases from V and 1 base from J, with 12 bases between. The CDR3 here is CASSPSGGTNEKLFF. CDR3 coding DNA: TGTGCCAGCAGCCCCTCAGGTGGAACTAATGAAAAACTGTTTTTT.

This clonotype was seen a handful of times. CDR3 region: CASRLAGDLRGSGANVLTF. In DNA, the CDR3 is TGTGCCAGCAGGCTAGCGGGAGATCTTAGAGGCTCTGGGGCCAACGTCCTGACTTTC. The chain uses TRBV6-1 and TRBJ2-6; 10 bases map to TRBD2. Germline V gene data show CDR1 as MNHNS and CDR2 as SASEGT. The V gene end was trimmed by 6 bases and the J gene end by 0 bases; junction bases not matched to a gene: 11. This CDR3 spans 19 amino acids.

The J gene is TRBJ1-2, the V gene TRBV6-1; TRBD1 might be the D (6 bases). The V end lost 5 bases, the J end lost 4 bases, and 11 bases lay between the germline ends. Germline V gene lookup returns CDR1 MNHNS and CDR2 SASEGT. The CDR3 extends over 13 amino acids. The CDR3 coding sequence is TGTGCCAGCAGTATGGGGACACGCTATGGCTACACCTTC. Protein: CASSMGTRYGYTF.

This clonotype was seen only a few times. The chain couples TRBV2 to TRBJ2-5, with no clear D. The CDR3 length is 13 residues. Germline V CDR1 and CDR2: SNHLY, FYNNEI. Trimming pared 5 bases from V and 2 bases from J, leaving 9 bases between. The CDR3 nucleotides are TGTGCCAGCAGTCACCGAAGGCAAGAGACCCAGTACTTC. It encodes CASSHRRQETQYF.

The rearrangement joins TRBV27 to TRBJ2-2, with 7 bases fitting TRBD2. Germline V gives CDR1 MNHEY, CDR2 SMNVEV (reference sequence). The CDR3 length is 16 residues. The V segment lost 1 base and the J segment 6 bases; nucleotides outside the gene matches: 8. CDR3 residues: CASSLLGGGFAGELFF. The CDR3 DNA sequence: TGTGCCAGCAGTTTATTGGGGGGAGGGTTTGCCGGGGAGCTGTTTTTT.

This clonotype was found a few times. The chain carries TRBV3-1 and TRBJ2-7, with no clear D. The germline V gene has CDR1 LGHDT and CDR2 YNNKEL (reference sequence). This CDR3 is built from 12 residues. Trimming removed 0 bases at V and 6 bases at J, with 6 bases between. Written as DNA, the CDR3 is TGTGCCAGCAGCCAAGATTGGGGCGAGCAGTACTTC. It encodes CASSQDWGEQYF.